The clone carrying this T cell receptor beta chain has ten or more counts. The data originate from a study of T-cell reconstitution after alpha-beta-depleted transplantation in children. Library preparation (for TCRbeta) was performed with unique molecular identifiers. Each CDR3 protein is one row after TCRdb ran MiXCR on the PCR reads. Of 240,000 or so distinct CDR3 sequences detected, approximately 12% appear once; the ten largest clones hold 2% to 3%. Trimming removed 3 bases at V and 7 bases at J, with 10 bases between. The CDR3 is 11 residues long. Germline CDR1 is DFQATT and CDR2 is SNEGSKA (reference sequence).

The receptor was isolated from a human donor who donated a stem cell graft to a child with acute lymphoblastic leukemia. The chain uses TRBV20-1 and TRBJ2-7; D might be TRBD1 (5 bases). The source was PBMCs from the stem cell graft donor, collected from the stem cell graft. In DNA, the CDR3 is TGCAGTGCTAGTAGGGGTGGGGAGCAGTACTTC. Protein product: CSASRGGEQYF.